This is a list of T cell receptor beta chains from one sample in a study of Graves' ophthalmopathy and Graves' hyperthyroidism. In TCRdb, the multiplex PCR reads were re-called with MiXCR into one record per CDR3 protein. The sample consists of around 1,000,000 distinct CDR3 sequences, less than 45% of them appearing once. Sequenced: peripheral blood or thyroid tissue (not recorded which). The receptors were sampled from an adult man with Graves' hyperthyroidism. CDR3s include the opening cysteine and the closing phenylalanine or tryptophan. The order of the fields is D gene, clone size, J gene, V gene, CDR3 DNA, CDR3 protein. A D gene is named only where the DNA matches it firmly. Clone sizes are given selectively: once, few, many, or a class where the clone is expanded.

D: -; size: many; J: TRBJ2-5; V: TRBV7-2; DNA: TGTGCCAGCAGCCGAGCCCCATGGCGGGGTCAAGAGACCCAGTACTTC; CDR3: CASSRAPWRGQETQYF
D: -; size: many; J: TRBJ2-7; V: TRBV29-1; DNA: TGCAGCGGGGGGGACGCGGGAGAGCAGTACTTC; CDR3: CSGGDAGEQYF
D: -; size: -; J: TRBJ1-3; V: TRBV5-1; DNA: TGCGCCAGCAGCGAAGACGGGGGGCCAGGAAACACCATATATTTT; CDR3: CASSEDGGPGNTIYF
D: -; size: many; J: TRBJ1-6; V: TRBV6-5; DNA: TGTGCCAGCAGCCGTACCGTTGGGGGGGCACCCCTCCACTTT; CDR3: CASSRTVGGAPLHF
D: -; size: many; J: TRBJ2-5; V: TRBV6-5; DNA: TGTGCCAGCAGGGACGACTTGAGGGAGACCCAGTACTTC; CDR3: CASRDDLRETQYF
D: -; size: -; J: TRBJ1-5; V: TRBV20-1; DNA: TGCAGTGCTAGTTATGGCAGACAACAGCCCCAGCATTTT; CDR3: CSASYGRQQPQHF
D: -; size: -; J: TRBJ1-1; V: TRBV2; DNA: TGTGCCAGCAGTACAACTTACACTGAAGCTTTCTTT; CDR3: CASSTTYTEAFF
D: TRBD1; size: once; J: TRBJ2-7; V: TRBV12-3/TRBV12-4; DNA: TGTGCCAGCAGTACAATGACAGGGGGCTACTACGAGCAGTACTTC; CDR3: CASSTMTGGYYEQYF
D: TRBD1; size: -; J: TRBJ2-7; V: TRBV29-1; DNA: TGCAGCGTTGTAGGGACAGGGCGGACCTACGAGCAGTACTTC; CDR3: CSVVGTGRTYEQYF
D: -; size: few; J: TRBJ1-1; V: TRBV24-1; DNA: TGTGCCACCAGTGATCGACGTGACACTGAAGCTTTCTTT; CDR3: CATSDRRDTEAFF
D: TRBD1; size: few; J: TRBJ1-1; V: TRBV10-3; DNA: TGTGCCAGCAGTTTCGGGACAGGGGGGAACAGTGAAGCTTTCTTT; CDR3: CASSFGTGGNSEAFF
D: TRBD1; size: few; J: TRBJ2-5; V: TRBV5-1; DNA: TGCGCCAGCAGCCCCCGGGACAGTTTTCAAGAGACCCAGTACTTC; CDR3: CASSPRDSFQETQYF
D: TRBD1; size: many; J: TRBJ2-7; V: TRBV11-2; DNA: TGTGCCAGCAGCTCCACCGGGACAGGGGGTTACGAGCAGTACTTC; CDR3: CASSSTGTGGYEQYF
D: -; size: many; J: TRBJ2-7; V: TRBV6-1; DNA: TGTGCCAGCAGTGAAATCGGTAACTACGAGCAGTACTTC; CDR3: CASSEIGNYEQYF
D: -; size: -; J: TRBJ1-2; V: TRBV6-5; DNA: TGTGCCAGCAGTTACTCATGGACGGTAGCTAACTATGGCTACACCTTC; CDR3: CASSYSWTVANYGYTF
D: -; size: -; J: TRBJ1-1; V: TRBV7-3; DNA: TGTGCCAGCAGCTTAACGCGAGGGTTAGACACTGAAGCTTTCTTT; CDR3: CASSLTRGLDTEAFF
D: -; size: once; J: TRBJ1-5; V: TRBV28; DNA: TGTGCCAGCAGTTCACTGACAGAACTCTATAGCAATCAGCCCCAGCATTTT; CDR3: CASSSLTELYSNQPQHF
D: -; size: -; J: TRBJ2-5; V: TRBV6-5; DNA: TGTGCCAGCAGTATACAGGGATTTGGGACCCAGTACTTC; CDR3: CASSIQGFGTQYF
D: -; size: few; J: TRBJ1-5; V: TRBV19; DNA: TGTGCCAGTAGTATAACGGCGGTGAACAATCAGCCCCAGCATTTT; CDR3: CASSITAVNNQPQHF
D: -; size: many; J: TRBJ1-1; V: TRBV20-1; DNA: TGCAGTGCCAGAGGGACTTTCGACACTGAAGCTTTCTTT; CDR3: CSARGTFDTEAFF
D: -; size: -; J: TRBJ2-5; V: TRBV7-2; DNA: TGTGCCAGCAGCTTAGGGAGCCAAGTGACCCAGTACTTC; CDR3: CASSLGSQVTQYF
D: TRBD1; size: many; J: TRBJ1-4; V: TRBV10-1; DNA: TGCGCCAGCAGTGAGAAGACCGGACAGGGCGAAAAACTGTTTTTT; CDR3: CASSEKTGQGEKLFF
D: -; size: few; J: TRBJ1-6; V: TRBV20-1; DNA: TGCAGTGCTAGAGATCGGGGTTCACGGGCCCTAAATTCACCCCTCCACTTT; CDR3: CSARDRGSRALNSPLHF
D: TRBD2; size: -; J: TRBJ2-5; V: TRBV14; DNA: TGTGCCAGCAGACTAGCGGGAGGAGGGGAGACCCAGTACTTC; CDR3: CASRLAGGGETQYF
D: -; size: -; J: TRBJ2-2; V: TRBV4-2; DNA: TGTGCCAGCAGCCAACACGCCCCGAGGGGGGAGCTGTTTTTT; CDR3: CASSQHAPRGELFF
D: -; size: -; J: TRBJ1-1; V: TRBV7-2; DNA: TGTGCCAGCAGCTTACCCTCGCGGGGAGTAGCTTTCTTT; CDR3: CASSLPSRGVAFF
D: TRBD2; size: -; J: TRBJ2-7; V: TRBV12-3/TRBV12-4; DNA: TGTGCCAGCACCCCCGGGACTACCGACTACGAGCAGTACTTC; CDR3: CASTPGTTDYEQYF
D: -; size: -; J: TRBJ2-7; V: TRBV11-2; DNA: TGTGCCAGCAGCTTCCAACTAAACAGGCATCCCTACGAGCAGTACTTC; CDR3: CASSFQLNRHPYEQYF
D: -; size: -; J: TRBJ2-7; V: TRBV20-1; DNA: TGCAGTGCTAGCGGGAGCCCCTACGAGCAGTACTTC; CDR3: CSASGSPYEQYF
D: -; size: -; J: TRBJ2-2; V: TRBV20-1; DNA: TGCAGTGCCACAACCCGGGAGCTGTTTTTT; CDR3: CSATTRELFF
D: TRBD1; size: many; J: TRBJ1-1; V: TRBV29-1; DNA: TGCAGCGTCATCGAGACGTACAGGGGGCAAGGTACGGGGACTGAAGCTTTCTTT; CDR3: CSVIETYRGQGTGTEAFF
D: TRBD1; size: -; J: TRBJ1-4; V: TRBV30; DNA: TGTGCCTGGAGCCACAGACAGGGGGAGGTGGAAAAACTGTTTTTT; CDR3: CAWSHRQGEVEKLFF
D: -; size: many; J: TRBJ2-2; V: TRBV7-2; DNA: TGTGCCAGCAGCTCTGATAGGACCGGGGAGCTGTTTTTT; CDR3: CASSSDRTGELFF
D: -; size: many; J: TRBJ1-3; V: TRBV5-1; DNA: TGCGCCAGCAGGTCTGATGCGGAACACACCATATATTTT; CDR3: CASRSDAEHTIYF
D: -; size: -; J: TRBJ2-7; V: TRBV7-2; DNA: TGTGCCAGCGTTGAAGACACGGCCGGGAACTCCTACGAGCAGTACTTC; CDR3: CASVEDTAGNSYEQYF
D: -; size: few; J: TRBJ2-7; V: TRBV30; DNA: TGTGCCTGGAGCGCATCGGTGAGGGATCCGTACTTC; CDR3: CAWSASVRDPYF
D: TRBD1; size: many; J: TRBJ1-5; V: TRBV5-1; DNA: TGCGCCAGCAGCCTGGGGGACAGTGTCAATCAGCCCCAGCATTTT; CDR3: CASSLGDSVNQPQHF
D: -; size: many; J: TRBJ2-7; V: TRBV5-1; DNA: TGCGCCAGCAGCCCCGGAGATGGCTACGAGCAGTACTTC; CDR3: CASSPGDGYEQYF
D: TRBD1; size: few; J: TRBJ1-2; V: TRBV30; DNA: TGTGCCGGTCCGGGACAGGACTATGGCTACACCTTC; CDR3: CAGPGQDYGYTF
D: TRBD2; size: -; J: TRBJ2-7; V: TRBV7-6; DNA: TGTGCCAGCAGCTTGAACCAGGGACTAGCTCACGAGCAGTACTTC; CDR3: CASSLNQGLAHEQYF